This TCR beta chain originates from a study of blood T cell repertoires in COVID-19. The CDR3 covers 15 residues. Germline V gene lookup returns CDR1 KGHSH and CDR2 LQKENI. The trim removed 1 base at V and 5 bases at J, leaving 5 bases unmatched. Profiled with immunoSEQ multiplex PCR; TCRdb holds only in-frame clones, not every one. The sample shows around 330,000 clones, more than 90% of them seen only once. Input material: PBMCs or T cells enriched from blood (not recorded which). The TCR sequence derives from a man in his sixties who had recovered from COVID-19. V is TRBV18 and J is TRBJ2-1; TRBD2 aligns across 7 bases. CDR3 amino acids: CASSPREGVNNEQFF. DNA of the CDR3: TGTGCCAGCTCACCACGGGAGGGCGTGAACAATGAGCAGTTCTTC. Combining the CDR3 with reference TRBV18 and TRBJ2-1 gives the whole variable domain NAGVMQNPRHLVRRRGQEARLRCSPMKGHSHVYWYRQLPEEGLKFMVYLQKENIIDESGMPKERFSAEFPKEGPSILRIQQVVRGDSAAYFCASSPREGVNNEQFFGPGTRLTVL.